This TCR beta chain was recovered during a study of T cell responses to AZD1222 COVID-19 vaccine (dated by TCRdb to the early 2020s). Regarding the study in general: A total of 233 trial participants underwent TCR sequencing, of whom 200 to 220 had received two doses of AZD1222 and around 25 had received two doses of the MenACWY control vaccine. Enrollment into the trials was organized by age into subgroups of 18-55, 56-69 and 70-plus years, and those subgroups contained 148, 28 and 57 TCR-sequenced participants, respectively. What the study reported, not specific to this receptor: The 56-69-year group was small, and its depth increase did not reach significance, likely because of low power. Vaccine-associated CD4 TCRs spanned the whole spike protein, with dominant responses in regions 160-218 and 743-854. Most participants were white British and females outnumbered males, and the authors suggested that clonal diversity may have been underestimated. Nearly half of unique spike-specific TCRs reportedly recognized epitopes outside regions mutated in the B.1.351 and B.1.1.7 variants. Spike-specific TCR breadth and depth rose significantly after two AZD1222 doses compared with day 0 and with MenACWY recipients. Conclusions about previously exposed vaccinees were limited because only a handful of AZD1222 recipients were SARS-CoV-2 seropositive at baseline. Because no day 14 peak-response samples were available, repertoires were characterized only after the peak T cell response.

Per the publication, the time point label means: about 28 days (+/-7) after the second vaccine dose. Because spike-specific TCR depth and breadth did not differ between the two schedules, AZD1222 recipients who got a second dose at roughly 4 weeks were pooled with those who got a second dose at roughly 12 weeks. Vaccinee samples were obtained from the UK trials COV001 and COV002, which included a single-blind randomized controlled phase 2/3 trial of AZD1222 (ChAdOx1 nCoV-19) in healthy adults. For TCRbeta chain sequencing, PBMC samples were collected from trial participants at day 0 and at day 28 after the second dose. CDR1 and CDR2, looked up from the germline V gene, are KGHSH and LQKENI. The cysteine opens and the phenylalanine closes a CDR3 of 16 amino acids. The sequence is cut down to CDR3 DNA, 48 bases in frame from base 1. Relative to germline, V is missing 1 base and J is missing 0 bases, with 5 bases of the junction outside any gene match.

This clone was seen a single time. Its target antigen remains unknown. Qualities for individual bases were not recorded, and no much larger clone is one base off. The CDR3 regions of human TCRbeta chains were analyzed by immunosequencing. Regarding the original processing steps: TCRs in the repertoires were compared against a reference library of SARS-CoV-2-specific TCRs that had been generated with the MIRA antigen-specificity platform. Breadth was defined as the fraction of unique TCRs that were SARS-CoV-2-associated, and depth was defined as the fraction of total T cells that were SARS-CoV-2-associated. Using the MIRA data, each spike-specific TCR was mapped to the spike region that the TCR reacts to and placed in a CD4 or CD8 class. Log10-transformed breadth and depth values were compared by one-way ANOVA with Sidak's multiple comparisons tests. The table comes from immuneACCESS by way of TCRdb, which keeps in-frame sequences with V and J called. Part of the clones is missing from these tables; in studies checked, under half for an unresolved V gene and the rest for unknown reasons. V and J calls and clone size follow that table, whereas D and trimming were derived from the DNA. In all, the sample holds about 84,000 clones, and about nine tenths of those were seen once. The top ten hold more than 9% of the sample.

The chain is assembled from TRBV18 and TRBJ1-1, with 7 bases aligning to TRBD1. The sample consisted of peripheral blood, taken 28 days after the second AZD1222 dose. This sequence originates from an adult who received the AZD1222 COVID-19 vaccine. The DNA sequence is as follows: TGTGCCAGCTCACCACAGGGGGCCGACATGAACACTGAAGCTTTCTTT. The translation is CASSPQGADMNTEAFF.